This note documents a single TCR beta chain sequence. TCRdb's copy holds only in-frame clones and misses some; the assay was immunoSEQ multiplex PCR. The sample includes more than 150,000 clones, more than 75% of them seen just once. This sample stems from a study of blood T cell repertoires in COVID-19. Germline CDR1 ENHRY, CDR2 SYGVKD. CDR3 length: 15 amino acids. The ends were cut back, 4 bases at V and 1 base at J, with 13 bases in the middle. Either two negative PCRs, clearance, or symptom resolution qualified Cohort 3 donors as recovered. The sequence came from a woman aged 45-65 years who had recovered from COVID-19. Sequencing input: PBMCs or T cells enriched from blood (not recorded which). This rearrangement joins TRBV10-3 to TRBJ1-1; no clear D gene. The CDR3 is CAISVGGSGNTEAFF. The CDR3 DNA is TGTGCCATCAGTGTCGGCGGATCGGGGAACACTGAAGCTTTCTTT.